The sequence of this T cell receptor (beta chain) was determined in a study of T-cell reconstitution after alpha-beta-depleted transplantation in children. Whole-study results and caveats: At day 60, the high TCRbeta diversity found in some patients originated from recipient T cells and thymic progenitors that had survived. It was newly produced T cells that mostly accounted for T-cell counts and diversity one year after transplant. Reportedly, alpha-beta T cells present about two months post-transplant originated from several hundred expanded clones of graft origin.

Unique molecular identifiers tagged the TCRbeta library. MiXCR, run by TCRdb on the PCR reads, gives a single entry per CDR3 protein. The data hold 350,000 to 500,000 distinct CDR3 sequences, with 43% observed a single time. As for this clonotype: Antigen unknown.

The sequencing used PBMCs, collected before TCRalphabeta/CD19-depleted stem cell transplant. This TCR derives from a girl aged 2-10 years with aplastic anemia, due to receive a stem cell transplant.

CDR3 in DNA: TGTGCCAGCGTAATTAGTGAGGCGGGAGAGTTCACCGGGGAGCTGTTTTTT. This sequence encodes CASVISEAGEFTGELFF. The chain is built from TRBV7-6 and TRBJ2-2, with 7 bases fitting TRBD2. Germline CDR1 reads SGHVS; CDR2 reads FNYEAQ. The CDR3 sequence is 17 residues long. J gave up 4 bases and V 8 bases, and 16 bases lay outside the gene matches. Looking up the rest from reference TRBV7-6 and TRBJ2-2 gives the full variable domain: GAGVSQSPRYKVTKRGQDVALRCDPISGHVSLYWYRQALGQGPEFLTYFNYEAQQDKSGLPNDRFSAERPEGSISTLTIQRTEQRDSAMYRCASVISEAGEFTGELFFGEGSRLTVL.